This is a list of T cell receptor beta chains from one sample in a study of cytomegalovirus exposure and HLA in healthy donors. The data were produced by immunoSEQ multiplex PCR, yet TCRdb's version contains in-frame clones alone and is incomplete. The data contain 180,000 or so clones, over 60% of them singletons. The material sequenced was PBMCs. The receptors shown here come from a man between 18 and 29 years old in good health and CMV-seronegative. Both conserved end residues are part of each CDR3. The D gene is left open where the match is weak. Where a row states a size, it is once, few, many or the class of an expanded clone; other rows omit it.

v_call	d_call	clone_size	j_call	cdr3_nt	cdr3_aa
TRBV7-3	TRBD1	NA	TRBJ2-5	TGTGCCAGCAGCTCCCAGGGGGCGCCGGGGGAGACCCAGTACTTC	CASSSQGAPGETQYF
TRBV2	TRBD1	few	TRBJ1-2	TGTGCCAGCAGTGACCTTGGACAGGGCGGAAATGGCTACACCTTC	CASSDLGQGGNGYTF
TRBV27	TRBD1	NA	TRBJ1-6	TGTGCCAGCAGTATGGGACAGGGAAGCTCCTATAATTCACCCCTCCACTTT	CASSMGQGSSYNSPLHF
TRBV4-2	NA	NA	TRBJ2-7	TGTGCCAGCAGCCAAGATTTCGGGGGATGGTACGAGCAGTACTTC	CASSQDFGGWYEQYF
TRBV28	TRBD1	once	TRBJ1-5	TGTGCCAGTCATACAGGGGTAAGTCAGCCCCAGCATTTT	CASHTGVSQPQHF
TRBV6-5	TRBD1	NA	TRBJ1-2	TGTGCCAGCAGTTACCAGGACAGGGCAGGATACTATGGCTACACCTTC	CASSYQDRAGYYGYTF
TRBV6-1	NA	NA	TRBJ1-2	TGTGCCAGCAGTGATGGGTGGGGGGTTAACTATGGCTACACCTTC	CASSDGWGVNYGYTF
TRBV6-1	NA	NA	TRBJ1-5	TGTGCCAGCAGTGAAGATTTGGCGGGGAGAGGGGGCAATCAGCCCCAGCATTTT	CASSEDLAGRGGNQPQHF
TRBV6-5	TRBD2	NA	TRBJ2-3	TGTGCCAGCAGTTACTCAACCAGCGGGGGAACAGATACGCAGTATTTT	CASSYSTSGGTDTQYF
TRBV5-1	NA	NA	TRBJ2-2	TGCGCCAGCAGCTTACGGACAGCCAACACCGGGGAGCTGTTTTTT	CASSLRTANTGELFF
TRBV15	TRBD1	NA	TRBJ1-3	TGTGCCACCAGCGGGACAGGGATGGGTGGAAACACCATATATTTT	CATSGTGMGGNTIYF
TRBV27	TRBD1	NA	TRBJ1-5	TGTGCCAGCGGAGTCGGGACAGCCAACAATCAGCCCCAGCATTTT	CASGVGTANNQPQHF
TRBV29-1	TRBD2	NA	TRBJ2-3	TGCAGCGCCGTAGCGGGGGGGGCCACAGATACGCAGTATTTT	CSAVAGGATDTQYF
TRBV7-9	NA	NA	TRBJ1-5	TGTGCCAGCAGCTTCGGCGAAAGACGGGATAGCAATCAGCCCCAGCATTTT	CASSFGERRDSNQPQHF
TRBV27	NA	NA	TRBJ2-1	TGTGCCAGCAGCCGGAGCTACAATGAGCAGTTCTTC	CASSRSYNEQFF
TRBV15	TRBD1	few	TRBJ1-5	TGTGCCACCAGCTGGGGGACAGCTAGCAATCAGCCCCAGCATTTT	CATSWGTASNQPQHF
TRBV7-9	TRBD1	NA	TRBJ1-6	TGTGCCAGCAGACACAGGACAGGGGAAAATTCACCCCTCCACTTT	CASRHRTGENSPLHF
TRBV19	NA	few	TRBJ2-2	TGTGCCAGTAGTAATCGGAGATCCGGGGAGCTGTTTTTT	CASSNRRSGELFF
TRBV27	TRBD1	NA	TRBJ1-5	TGTGCCAGCAGTTTTTCCCGGACAGGGGCTCAGCCCCAGCATTTT	CASSFSRTGAQPQHF
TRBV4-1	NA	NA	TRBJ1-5	TGCGCCAGCAGCCAAAATCCGGGATCGCAGAGCAATCAGCCCCAGCATTTT	CASSQNPGSQSNQPQHF
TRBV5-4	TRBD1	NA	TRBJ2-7	TGTGCCAGCAGCGCCCCGGACAGGGGAACCTACGAGCAGTACTTC	CASSAPDRGTYEQYF
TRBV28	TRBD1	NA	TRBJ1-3	TGTGCCGGTTCCACAGGGGGAGGAGGAAACACCATATATTTT	CAGSTGGGGNTIYF
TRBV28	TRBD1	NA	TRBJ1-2	TGTGCCAGCAAGGACAGGGGGCGATATGGCTACACCTTC	CASKDRGRYGYTF
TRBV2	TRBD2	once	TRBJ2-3	TGTGCCAGCAGCCTCAAAGGGCTAGCGGGAGGACCCCGGGATACGCAGTATTTT	CASSLKGLAGGPRDTQYF
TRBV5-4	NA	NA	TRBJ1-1	TGTGCCAGCACCCTGGGGGGTGGGGTAATGAACACTGAAGCTTTCTTT	CASTLGGGVMNTEAFF
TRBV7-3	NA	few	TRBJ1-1	TGTGCCAGCAGCCTCCAGGGAAGGGGATACGGGGGGGAGCCTTTCTTT	CASSLQGRGYGGEPFF
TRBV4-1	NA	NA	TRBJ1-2	TGCGCCAGCAGCCAAGGGGGCCAGGGAGGCTATGGCTACACCTTC	CASSQGGQGGYGYTF
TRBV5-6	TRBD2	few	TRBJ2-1	TGTGCCAGCAGCGCGAATTTCAGACTAGCTTCCTACAATGAGCAGTTCTTC	CASSANFRLASYNEQFF